The 31 T cell receptor beta chains listed next were all sequenced from one sample in a study of technical replicates of blood from a handful of donors (dated by TCRdb to about 2017). The method behind the library was the immunoSEQ multiplex PCR assay. TCRdb took this table from immuneACCESS and kept in-frame rearrangements with V and J called. Such tables lack part of the clones; where checked against another copy, unresolved V genes explain under half of the gap, and the rest is unexplained. This sample is represented by under 70,000 clones; 85% to 95% of them were singletons. The ten largest clones take up 0.38% of the sample. Sequenced: T cells isolated from PBMCs. These receptors were obtained from a human donor in good health.

The genes are TRBV6-5 and TRBJ2-3, with TRBD2 as a possible D gene (5 bases). CDR1 MNHEY and CDR2 SVGAGI come from the germline V gene. V was shortened by 8 bases and J by 2 bases, with 11 bases between the two germline ends. There are 13 residues in the CDR3. CDR3: CASGLAFTDTQYF. CDR3 bases: TGTGCCAGCGGGCTAGCCTTCACAGATACGCAGTATTTT.

V usage is TRBV15 and J usage is TRBJ1-4, with 7 bases aligning to TRBD1. V was clipped by 7 bases and J by 6 bases; unmatched bases: 11. Germline CDR1 LNHNV, CDR2 YYDKDF (reference sequence). CDR3 length: 15 residues. CDR3 bases: TGTGCCACCACCCGAAATGACAGGGATTATGAAAAACTGTTTTTT. As protein: CATTRNDRDYEKLFF.

This sequence joins TRBV7-2 and TRBJ1-2; D is unclear. This CDR3 has 14 amino acids. The germline V gene encodes CDR1 SGHTA and CDR2 FQGNSA. Trimming stripped 3 bases from V and 5 bases from J, with 13 bases between. The CDR3 DNA sequence: TGTGCCAGCAGCTTTTATACGGGTCCATATGGCTACACCTTC. It translates to CASSFYTGPYGYTF.

The V and J genes are TRBV7-2 and TRBJ2-3; TRBD2 matches at 8 bases. This CDR3 comprises 16 residues. Germline V lookup: CDR1 SGHTA, CDR2 FQGNSA. Unmatched junction bases numbered 3, after V lost 0 bases and J lost 1 base. This chain's CDR3 is CASSLAPAGGTDTQYF. Here the CDR3 DNA reads TGTGCCAGCAGCTTAGCTCCAGCGGGAGGCACAGATACGCAGTATTTT.

The rearrangement uses TRBV18 and TRBJ2-2; 7 bases are shared with TRBD1. Unmatched junction bases numbered 6, after V lost 4 bases and J lost 1 base. Germline CDR1 KGHSH, CDR2 LQKENI. The CDR3 totals 16 residues. The chain's CDR3 is CASSRQGQKNTGELFF. The CDR3 nucleotides read TGTGCCAGCTCACGACAGGGACAGAAGAACACCGGGGAGCTGTTTTTT.

This clone occurred once. J is TRBJ2-1 and V is TRBV7-9; TRBD1 agrees at 10 bases. Germline assignment: CDR1 SEHNR and CDR2 FQNEAQ (reference sequence). The V segment lost 0 bases and the J segment 5 bases; nucleotides outside the gene matches: 1. This CDR3 is 15 amino acids long. The CDR3 reads CASSLAGTGDNEQFF. In nucleotides, the CDR3 is TGTGCCAGCAGCTTAGCGGGGACAGGGGACAATGAGCAGTTCTTC.

The chain recombines TRBV6-5 with TRBJ2-2; D unclear. There are 12 residues in the CDR3. V was pared by 4 bases and J by 5 bases, with 5 bases between. CDR1 and CDR2 (germline): MNHEY, SVGAGI. The CDR3 is CASSFGTGELFF. The CDR3 DNA is TGTGCCAGCAGTTTCGGTACCGGGGAGCTGTTTTTT.

The chain joins TRBV27 to TRBJ2-7, with D uncertain. In germline, CDR1 is MNHEY, CDR2 SMNVEV (reference sequence). V shed 2 bases and J shed 7 bases, with 12 bases lying between them. The CDR3 is 13 amino acids. The CDR3 region is CASSLGPLREQYF. The CDR3 bases are TGTGCCAGCAGTTTAGGGCCCCTCCGAGAGCAGTACTTC.

The rearrangement links TRBV28 to TRBJ1-5; no firm D call. The CDR3 is 12 amino acids. V was shortened by 6 bases and J by 1 base, with 4 bases between the two germline ends. The germline gives CDR1 MDHEN, CDR2 SYDVKM. DNA of the CDR3: TGTGCCAGCAGGAGCAGCAATCAGCCCCAGCATTTT. It specifies CASRSSNQPQHF.

The chain links TRBV9 to TRBJ1-2; the D gene is possibly TRBD1 (5 bases). This CDR3 region has 13 residues. Germline V lookup: CDR1 SGDLS, CDR2 YYNGEE. Trimming took off 3 bases at V and 9 bases at J, with 15 bases between the two ends. The CDR3, as DNA: TGTGCCAGCAGCGGTCTGTGGGGGGAGAGCTACACCTTC. Protein sequence: CASSGLWGESYTF.

This clone showed up just once. The chain combines TRBV7-2 with TRBJ2-1, with 8 bases lining up with TRBD2. Germline loops: CDR1 SGHTA, CDR2 FQGNSA. J was trimmed by 3 bases and V by 4 bases; bases with no gene match: 5. The length of the CDR3 is 15 residues. CDR3 bases: TGTGCCAGCAGCTACGGGACTAGAGGCTACAATGAGCAGTTCTTC. It codes for CASSYGTRGYNEQFF.

V and J are TRBV6-5 and TRBJ2-1; D might be TRBD2 (5 bases). V was pared by 2 bases and J by 4 bases, with 6 bases between. The germline gives CDR1 MNHEY, CDR2 SVGAGI. CDR3 length equals 13 residues. Written as DNA, the CDR3 is TGTGCCAGCAGTTACCGGGAATACAATGAGCAGTTCTTC. This gives the protein CASSYREYNEQFF.

The sample holds one count of this clone. The rearrangement links TRBV6-4 to TRBJ1-1; D not resolved. The V and J ends lost 7 bases and 1 base respectively, with 19 bases between them. This CDR3 is 16 amino acids long. CDR1 is MRHNA, CDR2 SNTAGT, per germline. In DNA, the CDR3 is TGTGCCAGCAATGATTCGCCAGTGGTACCGAACACTGAAGCTTTCTTT. Its protein is CASNDSPVVPNTEAFF.

The V and J genes are TRBV7-2 and TRBJ2-1; the D gene is possibly TRBD2 (5 bases). The germline gives CDR1 SGHTA, CDR2 FQGNSA. The length of the CDR3 is 14 residues. V dropped 1 base and J dropped 5 bases, with 9 bases sitting between them. CDR3 coding DNA: TGTGCCAGCAGCTTAGTACTAGTCGACAATGAGCAGTTCTTC. Translating it yields CASSLVLVDNEQFF.

The chain has TRBV9 and TRBJ2-3, with TRBD2 as a possible D gene (5 bases). The CDR3 loop spans 14 amino acids. Per the germline V gene, CDR1 is SGDLS and CDR2 is YYNGEE. Trimming left V 0 bases short and J 4 bases short, with 9 bases between. Here the CDR3 reads CASSVGGSADTQYF. The CDR3 DNA reads as TGTGCCAGCAGCGTAGGTGGGAGTGCAGATACGCAGTATTTT.

The gene calls are TRBV7-6 and TRBJ1-4, with unresolved D. Germline V gene lookup returns CDR1 SGHVS and CDR2 FNYEAQ. V was pared by 3 bases and J by 6 bases, with 11 bases between. The CDR3 consists of 14 residues. The CDR3 protein is CASSFGLVDEKLFF. The DNA of the CDR3 is TGTGCCAGCAGCTTTGGACTGGTTGATGAAAAACTGTTTTTT.

V is TRBV6-5 and J is TRBJ2-7, with D perhaps matching TRBD1 (6 bases). Trimming took 2 bases from V and 1 from J, leaving 6 bases between them. CDR1 is MNHEY, CDR2 SVGAGI, per germline. The CDR3 consists of 13 residues. CDR3 amino acids: CASSYGQSYEQYF. As DNA, the CDR3 is TGTGCCAGCAGTTACGGACAGTCCTACGAGCAGTACTTC.

V usage is TRBV6-6 and J usage is TRBJ2-7; perhaps TRBD1 as D (6 bases). V dropped 0 bases and J dropped 2 bases, with 11 bases sitting between them. From germline, CDR1 is MNHNY and CDR2 SVGAGI (reference sequence). The CDR3 has 15 amino acids. The CDR3 DNA sequence: TGTGCCAGCAGTTACTCGCCTGGACAGACCTACGAGCAGTACTTC. This sequence encodes CASSYSPGQTYEQYF.

The genes are TRBV2 and TRBJ2-3; the D is unclear. Trimming cost V 10 bases and J 5 bases, with 13 bases left between them. The germline gives CDR1 SNHLY, CDR2 FYNNEI. The CDR3 spans 12 residues. Written as DNA, the CDR3 is TGTGCCACCACCGACCAGCGAGATACGCAGTATTTT. It specifies CATTDQRDTQYF.

V and J are TRBV15 and TRBJ1-2; D is unresolved. This CDR3 spans 16 amino acids. Trimming removed 0 bases at V and 7 bases at J, with 18 bases between. Germline values: CDR1 LNHNV, CDR2 YYDKDF (reference sequence). CDR3 loop: CATSREVQPWAGGYTF. The DNA for the CDR3 is TGTGCCACCAGCAGAGAAGTGCAGCCTTGGGCCGGTGGCTACACCTTC.

V usage is TRBV7-2 and J usage is TRBJ2-1, with D possibly matching TRBD2 (5 bases). Per germline, CDR1 SGHTA and CDR2 FQGNSA. The CDR3 totals 16 residues. The V and J ends lost 4 bases and 0 bases respectively, with 13 bases between them. CDR3 protein: CASSSIASSSYNEQFF. The CDR3 DNA follows: TGTGCCAGCAGCTCAATAGCGTCGAGCTCCTACAATGAGCAGTTCTTC. The variable domain in full, with the rest retrieved from reference TRBV7-2 and TRBJ2-1, is GAGVSQSPSNKVTEKGKDVELRCDPISGHTALYWYRQSLGQGLEFLIYFQGNSAPDKSGLPSDRFSAERTGGSVSTLTIQRTQQEDSAVYLCASSSIASSSYNEQFFGPGTRLTVL.

The CDR3 here is CASSGGTGVFTEAFF. The CDR3 DNA follows: TGTGCCAGCAGTGGGGGAACAGGGGTTTTTACTGAAGCTTTCTTT. This rearrangement joins TRBV6-5 to TRBJ1-1, with 7 bases that match TRBD1. J gave up 5 bases and V 5 bases, and 11 bases lay outside the gene matches. The CDR3 consists of 15 residues. The germline V gene has CDR1 MNHEY and CDR2 SVGAGI.

In this sample, this clone turned up once. The V gene is TRBV5-1, the J gene TRBJ1-3; unclear D gene. Germline assignment: CDR1 SGHRS and CDR2 YFSETQ. V lost 4 bases to trimming and J lost 1 base, with 12 bases between them. The CDR3 is 15 residues long. The CDR3 coding sequence is TGCGCCAGCAGCCCGGACTCCCGGTCTGGAAACACCATATATTTT. Translation gives CASSPDSRSGNTIYF.

The V call is TRBV7-9, the J call TRBJ1-3, with 7 bases fitting TRBD1. This CDR3 has 15 amino acids. Germline V gene lookup returns CDR1 SEHNR and CDR2 FQNEAQ (reference sequence). Losses at the gene ends were 5 bases for V and 4 bases for J; bases not matched to a gene: 8. Here the CDR3 reads CASSAATGLGNTIYF. DNA for the CDR3: TGTGCCAGCAGCGCTGCGACAGGGCTCGGAAACACCATATATTTT.

The rearrangement links TRBV7-3 to TRBJ2-2; D remains ambiguous. The V and J ends lost 2 bases and 4 bases respectively, with 5 bases between them. The CDR3 runs 13 residues. The germline V gene has CDR1 SGHTA and CDR2 FQGTGA. The CDR3 coding sequence is TGTGCCAGCAGCTTACGGGTCACCGGGGAGCTGTTTTTT. It yields the protein CASSLRVTGELFF.

V gene TRBV28 combines with J gene TRBJ2-7; 7 positions agree with TRBD1. This CDR3 contains 14 residues. From germline, CDR1 is MDHEN and CDR2 SYDVKM. The ends lost 5 bases at V and 1 base at J; junction bases unmatched: 5. CDR3 bases: TGTGCCAGCAGTCCTGGACAGGTTTCCTACGAGCAGTACTTC. Protein product: CASSPGQVSYEQYF.

This clone has only one observation. The genes are TRBV2 and TRBJ2-7, with 7 bases fitting TRBD1. Germline V gene lookup returns CDR1 SNHLY and CDR2 FYNNEI. The CDR3 loop spans 12 amino acids. Unmatched junction bases numbered 4, after V lost 5 bases and J lost 6 bases. The CDR3 DNA follows: TGTGCCAGCAGTACAACAGGGGCCGAGCAGTACTTC. Translation gives CASSTTGAEQYF.

In its sample, this clone was seen a few times. CDR3 nucleotide sequence: TGCGCCAGCAGCGAATCGCGAGGCGGGATTTACAATGAGCAGTTCTTC. It codes for CASSESRGGIYNEQFF. V is TRBV5-1 and J is TRBJ2-1, with a tentative D call TRBD2 (6 bases). The V gene's germline CDR1 is SGHRS and CDR2 YFSETQ. V dropped 4 bases and J dropped 4 bases, with 18 bases sitting between them. This CDR3 contains 16 residues.

Here the CDR3 reads CASSMLQKNEKLFF. In DNA, the CDR3 is TGTGCCAGTAGTATGTTACAGAAAAATGAAAAACTGTTTTTT. The chain carries TRBV19 and TRBJ1-4, with D unresolved. Trimming took off 3 bases at V and 5 bases at J, with 10 bases between the two ends. Per germline, CDR1 LNHDA and CDR2 SQIVND (reference sequence). The CDR3 runs 14 residues.

This chain joins TRBV6-6 and TRBJ2-1; 7 bases match TRBD2. CDR3 size: 14 residues. Germline trimming cut 4 bases from V and 4 bases from J; bases unmatched to any gene: 4. Germline lookup yields CDR1 MNHNY and CDR2 SVGAGI (reference sequence). CDR3 nucleotides: TGTGCCAGCAGTTCCGGGCGGGAGTACAATGAGCAGTTCTTC. Translating it yields CASSSGREYNEQFF.

For this clone: At the DNA level, this CDR3 is encoded by other sequences in the same sample as well. The J gene is TRBJ2-3, the V gene TRBV7-8; D perhaps matches TRBD2 (6 bases). CDR1 and CDR2 from the germline V gene are SGHVS and FQNEAQ. V was trimmed by 3 bases and J by 0 bases, leaving 7 bases between them. The CDR3 runs 14 residues. CDR3: CASSFGTSTDTQYF. CDR3 DNA sequence: TGTGCCAGCAGCTTTGGGACTAGCACAGATACGCAGTATTTT.